A single sample gave rise to the 12 T cell receptor beta chains below, sequenced in a study of T cell changes during pregnancy in multiple sclerosis. TCRdb's table, derived via immunoSEQ multiplex PCR, lists solely in-frame clones and lacks some. The profile shows over 8,000 clones, over 70% of them singletons. The specimen was CD8+ T cells from peripheral blood mononuclear cells, collected in the first trimester of pregnancy. These receptors came from a female donor in good health, enrolled as a control in a pregnancy study.

This clone was seen just once. The chain is built from TRBV5-6 and TRBJ2-1; 8 nucleotides line up with TRBD2. Trimming took 4 bases from V and 0 from J; bases not matched to a gene: 12. The CDR3 is 18 residues long. CDR1 SGHDT and CDR2 YYEEEE come from the germline V gene. CDR3 protein: CASSRQSGGLSSYNEQFF. As DNA, the CDR3 is TGTGCCAGCAGCCGACAAAGCGGGGGCCTGAGCTCCTACAATGAGCAGTTCTTC.

This clone was seen a handful of times. J is TRBJ1-4 and V is TRBV28, with 7 nucleotides matching TRBD1. V was clipped by 6 bases and J by 0 bases; unmatched bases: 4. Looked up from germline, CDR1 is MDHEN and CDR2 is SYDVKM. The CDR3 spans 15 residues. This CDR3 reads CASRRDSATNEKLFF. The CDR3 region has the DNA TGTGCCAGCAGACGGGACAGTGCAACTAATGAAAAACTGTTTTTT.

The CDR3 region has the DNA TGTGCCAGCAGCTCTCTCGGAGGTATGAACACTGAAGCTTTCTTT. Translation: CASSSLGGMNTEAFF. The chain carries TRBV9 and TRBJ1-1; D gene unclear. The germline CDR1 and CDR2 sequences are SGDLS and YYNGEE. Trimming shortened V by 4 bases and J by 0 bases, and 13 bases separated the two germline ends. The CDR3 has 15 residues. Complete variable domain (other parts from reference TRBV9 and TRBJ1-1): DSGVTQTPKHLITATGQRVTLRCSPRSGDLSVYWYQQSLDQGLQFLIQYYNGEERAKGNILERFSAQQFPDLHSELNLSSLELGDSALYFCASSSLGGMNTEAFFGQGTRLTVV.

The J gene is TRBJ2-2, the V gene TRBV27; 8 bases map to TRBD1. The CDR3 runs 15 residues. The germline gives CDR1 MNHEY, CDR2 SMNVEV (reference sequence). V trimming: 4 bases; J trimming: 6 bases; junction bases outside the gene matches: 7. CDR3 sequence reads: CASSSGQDLSGELFF. The CDR3 region has the DNA TGTGCCAGCAGTTCGGGACAGGATTTATCCGGGGAGCTGTTTTTT.

J is TRBJ1-3 and V is TRBV27; D call uncertain. The germline gives CDR1 MNHEY, CDR2 SMNVEV (reference sequence). This CDR3 has 17 amino acids. Trimming pared 0 bases from V and 4 bases from J, leaving 16 bases between. CDR3 sequence reads: CASSLSKRAREGNTIYF. CDR3 coding DNA: TGTGCCAGCAGTTTATCAAAGAGGGCGCGGGAGGGAAACACCATATATTTT.

The rearrangement links TRBV5-6 to TRBJ1-2; 7 bases align to TRBD1. The junction had 2 bases not matched to a gene; V was cut back by 3 bases and J by 6 bases. Germline V gene data show CDR1 as SGHDT and CDR2 as YYEEEE. This CDR3 is built from 12 residues. CDR3 nucleotides: TGTGCCAGCAGCTATGACAGGGATGGCTACACCTTC. Its translation is CASSYDRDGYTF.

V gene TRBV7-6 combines with J gene TRBJ2-7; D is possibly TRBD2 (6 bases). The CDR3 sequence is 14 residues long. The V end was cut by 5 bases, the J end by 3 bases, with 14 bases between. Germline CDR1 reads SGHVS; CDR2 reads FNYEAQ. Here the CDR3 DNA reads TGTGCCAGCAGCCCAGCGGTGGGGGGCTACGAGCAGTACTTC. Protein: CASSPAVGGYEQYF.

Here the CDR3 reads CALAYSGDDNEQFF. CDR3 in DNA: TGTGCCCTCGCGTACAGCGGGGATGACAATGAGCAGTTCTTC. The gene calls are TRBV5-3 and TRBJ2-1; 7 bases line up with TRBD2. Being an ORF, TRBV5-3 has a function that is uncertain. The ends lost 10 bases at V and 5 bases at J; junction bases unmatched: 12. The CDR3 has 14 residues.

This chain uses TRBV7-9 with TRBJ2-1; D unclear. The CDR3 runs 14 residues. With 3 bases removed from V and 6 bases from J, the gap between germline ends came to 12 bases. Germline V gene lookup returns CDR1 SEHNR and CDR2 FQNEAQ (reference sequence). For the CDR3, the DNA is TGTGCCAGCAGCTTGGTTTCTGGCCGCAATGAGCAGTTCTTC. The encoded protein is CASSLVSGRNEQFF. Full variable domain (missing parts from reference TRBV7-9 and TRBJ2-1): DTGVSQNPRHKITKRGQNVTFRCDPISEHNRLYWYRQTLGQGPEFLTYFQNEAQLEKSRLLSDRFSAERPKGSFSTLEIQRTEQGDSAMYLCASSLVSGRNEQFFGPGTRLTVL.

This chain links TRBV10-3 with TRBJ2-5, with 8 bases aligning to TRBD1. Gene TRBJ2-7 matches the end of the DNA better, so the J call may be wrong. This CDR3 has 14 amino acids. Germline V gene data show CDR1 as ENHRY and CDR2 as SYGVKD. In DNA form, the CDR3 reads TGTGCCATCAGCGGACAGGGCCAACTTTACGAGCAGTACTTC. This gives the protein CAISGQGQLYEQYF.

The gene calls are TRBV6-5 and TRBJ2-1; TRBD2 agrees at 8 bases. Germline CDR1 is MNHEY and CDR2 is SVGAGI. Germline trimming cut 6 bases from V and 8 bases from J; bases unmatched to any gene: 12. This CDR3 comprises 15 residues. CDR3 protein: CASSLLAVSVHEQFF. In DNA, the CDR3 is TGTGCCAGCAGCCTACTAGCGGTCAGTGTCCATGAGCAGTTCTTC.

V and J are TRBV5-1 and TRBJ2-7; 9 bases match TRBD2. Germline CDR1 SGHRS, CDR2 YFSETQ. The CDR3 totals 17 residues. The ends lost 0 bases at V and 2 bases at J; junction bases unmatched: 9. In DNA form, the CDR3 reads TGCGCCAGCAGCTTGGGCAATAGAGCGGGAGGAGCCTACGAGCAGTACTTC. Encoded protein: CASSLGNRAGGAYEQYF.